Below are 26 T cell receptor beta chains sequenced from a single sample in a study of tissue T cells after allogeneic stem cell transplantation. Method: immunoSEQ multiplex PCR; TCRdb's copy keeps in-frame clones and lacks some. The table records roughly 8,100 clones, around a third of them present only once. Noted time point: mouse harvest day 14 after allogeneic transplant. The graft held 10^6 splenic CD5+ T cells and 10^7 T-cell-depleted bone marrow cells. The sequenced sample was skin. The source is a female BALB/c mouse given C57BL/6 T cells with graft-versus-host disease after an allogeneic hematopoietic cell transplant.

Comments on this clone: Germline and genes: mouse. The CDR3 end falls 1 residue outside the read, so it is completed with the germline J gene. This chain joins TRBV5 and TRBJ2-2; TRBD2 aligns across 7 bases. The CDR3 has 13 amino acids. The germline V gene encodes CDR1 LGHNA and CDR2 YNLKQL (reference sequence). Trimming removed 6 bases from V and 6 bases from J; junction bases left unmatched: 4. The CDR3 loop reads CASSHWGAGQLYF. The CDR3 bases that were read are TGTGCCAGCAGTCACTGGGGTGCCGGGCAGCTCTAC.

Comments on this clone: Gene names and germline match the mouse. Read sequence stops 1 residue before the CDR3 end, and the germline J gene provides the missing end. The chain joins TRBV16 to TRBJ2-4; the D is unclear. The V and J ends lost 0 bases and 0 bases respectively, with 7 bases between them. CDR3 size: 15 residues. Per the germline V gene, CDR1 is SGHSA and CDR2 is FRNQAP. The CDR3 reads CASSLDSASQNTLYF. The CDR3 bases that were read are TGTGCAAGCAGCTTAGATTCGGCTAGTCAAAACACCTTGTAC. The variable domain in full, completed from reference TRBV16 and TRBJ2-4, reads NAGVIQTPRHKVTGKGQEATLWCEPISGHSAVFWYRQTIVQGLEFLTYFRNQAPIDDSGMPKERFSAQMPNQSHSTLKIQSTQPQDSAVYLCASSLDSASQNTLYFGAGTRLSVL.

Concerning this clone itself: The germline and genes are mouse ones. Read data end 1 residue before the CDR3 end; the end is taken from the germline J gene. The chain joins TRBV13-1 to TRBJ2-7; 9 nucleotides match TRBD2. The CDR3 runs 14 residues. The germline V gene encodes CDR1 NSHNY and CDR2 SYGAGN. V was clipped by 0 bases and J by 2 bases; unmatched bases: 0. The sequenced CDR3 bases are TGTGCCAGCAGTGATGACTGGGGGGCCTATGAACAGTAC. Protein product: CASSDDWGAYEQY. From start to end, the CDR3 is CASSDDWGAYEQYF.

As to this clone: This may come from a read error, since a much larger clone is one base off. Mouse gene names apply. Coverage ceases 1 residue before the CDR3 finishes, and the germline J gene fills in the end. The same CDR3 is also encoded by other DNA sequences in this sample. The chain links TRBV26 to TRBJ1-3; D uncertain. The CDR3 runs 14 residues. The V and J ends lost 2 bases and 0 bases respectively, with 5 bases between them. Germline CDR1 is KGHPV and CDR2 is FQNQEV (reference sequence). CDR3 DNA (partial): TGTGCCAGCAGTCTGAGCAATTCTGGAAATACGCTCTAT. Its protein is CASSLSNSGNTLY. The full-length CDR3 reads as CASSLSNSGNTLYF.

This clone has just a few counts. Mouse germline and gene names are used. The chain's CDR3 is CASSPQGKDTLYF. The sequenced CDR3 bases are TGTGCCAGCAGCCCTCAGGGGAAAGACACCTTGTAC. The chain carries TRBV3 and TRBJ2-4; possibly TRBD1 for D (6 bases). The read is 1 residue too short to cover the CDR3 end, so that end is filled in from the germline J gene. Germline V gene lookup returns CDR1 SNHLY and CDR2 FYNGKV (reference sequence). CDR3 length: 13 residues. The V gene lost 5 bases and the J gene lost 7 bases, with 13 bases spanning the gap.

A note on this clone: All gene names here are mouse names. The read ends 1 residue early relative to the CDR3; the germline J gene fills the gap. J is TRBJ2-2 and V is TRBV3; unclear D gene. The CDR3 is 14 residues long. Germline CDR1 reads SNHLY; CDR2 reads FYNGKV (reference sequence). Trimming stripped 3 bases from V and 0 bases from J, with 5 bases between. The covered CDR3 bases are TGTGCCAGCAGCTTTAGGGCAAACACCGGGCAGCTCTAC. This sequence encodes CASSFRANTGQLY. The full CDR3 reads CASSFRANTGQLYF.

In its sample, this clone ranks as medium-sized (0.01 to 0.1%). Gene names follow the mouse nomenclature. The read stops 1 residue short of the end of the CDR3; the missing end is completed from the germline J gene. The chain is built from TRBV26 and TRBJ1-2; D perhaps matches TRBD1 (5 bases). V was cut by 4 bases and J by 2 bases, with 5 bases left in between. From germline, CDR1 is KGHPV and CDR2 FQNQEV (reference sequence). CDR3 length: 12 amino acids. Incomplete CDR3 DNA: TGTGCCAGCAGTCAGGGGAACTCCGACTACACC. As protein: CASSQGNSDYT. The full CDR3 reads CASSQGNSDYTF.

Comment on this clone: Gene names refer to mouse genes. The CDR3 end lies 1 residue beyond the end of the read and is filled in from the germline J gene. The V and J genes are TRBV23 and TRBJ2-7; the D call of TRBD2 is as the table states it, not checked on the DNA. This CDR3 has 13 amino acids. Germline CDR1 is KGHTA and CDR2 is FQNQQP. The CDR3 bases that were read are TGCTCCAGCAGTCAAAGACTGGGGGGGGAACAGTAC. This codes for CSSSQRLGGEQY. The entire CDR3 reads CSSSQRLGGEQYF. Filled out from reference TRBV23 and TRBJ2-7, the complete variable domain reads DAAVTQKPRYLIKMKGQEAEMKCIPEKGHTAVFWYQQKQSKELKFLIYFQNQQPLDQIDMVKERFSAVCPSSSLCSLGIRTCEAEDSALYLCSSSQRLGGEQYFGPGTRLTVL.

With regard to this clone: The genes are named according to mouse. With the read ending 1 residue before the CDR3 end, the germline J gene is used to fill in that end. This chain links TRBV19 with TRBJ2-7; 7 nucleotides align to TRBD1. V trimming: 5 bases; J trimming: 6 bases; junction bases outside the gene matches: 2. Germline CDR1 and CDR2: FNHDT and SITEND (reference sequence). The CDR3 loop spans 11 amino acids. The DNA read from the CDR3 is TGTGCCAGCAGGACAGGGATTGAACAGTAC. It codes for CASRTGIEQY. The whole CDR3 protein reads CASRTGIEQYF. Supplemented by reference TRBV19 and TRBJ2-7, the full variable domain reads GGIITQTPKFLIGQEGQKLTLKCQQNFNHDTMYWYRQDSGKGLRLIYYSITENDLQKGDLSEGYDASREKKSSFSLTVTSAQKNEMAVFLCASRTGIEQYFGPGTRLTVL.

The table lists this clone with a few counts. Mouse names are used for the genes. Coverage ceases 1 residue before the CDR3 finishes, and the germline J gene fills in the end. V and J are TRBV31 and TRBJ2-4; D is perhaps TRBD2 (6 bases). The CDR3 totals 13 residues. The germline V and J ends were trimmed by 0 bases and 4 bases, with 8 bases remaining between them. Germline CDR1 and CDR2: GKSSPN and SITVG. The sequenced part of the CDR3 DNA is TGTGCCTGGAGTCTCTCTGGGGAAAACACCTTGTAC. As protein: CAWSLSGENTLY. The whole CDR3 sequence is CAWSLSGENTLYF.

This clone is labeled medium-sized. Gene labels here are mouse ones. Incomplete CDR3 DNA: TGTGCCAGCAGCTCCGGGACAAAAAACTCCGACTACACC. Encoded protein: CASSSGTKNSDYT. The entire CDR3 reads CASSSGTKNSDYTF. The rearrangement links TRBV4 to TRBJ1-2; perhaps TRBD1 as D (6 bases). From the germline J gene comes the end of the CDR3, since the read stops 1 residue before it. The CDR3 is 14 amino acids. The germline CDR1 and CDR2 sequences are LGHDT and YNNKQL (reference sequence). Trimming took 4 bases from V and 1 from J, leaving 10 bases between them.

This clone was found a few times. Gene names refer to mouse genes. The read is 1 residue too short to cover the CDR3 end, so that end is filled in from the germline J gene. V gene TRBV23 combines with J gene TRBJ1-1; TRBD1 was called by the table and not checked on the DNA. Looked up from germline, CDR1 is KGHTA and CDR2 is FQNQQP. This CDR3 is built from 14 residues. The part of the CDR3 DNA that was read is TGCTCCAGCAGTCAACAGGGAGCTAACACAGAAGTCTTC. Protein product: CSSSQQGANTEVF. The whole CDR3 sequence reads CSSSQQGANTEVFF.

Note on this clone: Mouse gene names apply. The missing CDR3 end, 1 residue past where the read stops, is filled in from the germline J gene. This chain connects TRBV3 to TRBJ2-7; 9 bases are shared with TRBD2. CDR1 is SNHLY, CDR2 FYNGKV, per germline (reference sequence). The V segment lost 5 bases and the J segment 0 bases; nucleotides outside the gene matches: 2. CDR3 length: 14 residues. The CDR3 DNA, read in part, is TGTGCCAGCAGCCGACTGGGGGTCTCCTATGAACAGTAC. It codes for CASSRLGVSYEQY. The entire CDR3 protein is CASSRLGVSYEQYF. Together with reference TRBV3 and TRBJ2-7, the CDR3 gives the full variable domain: GPKVLQIPSHQIIDMGQMVTLNCDPVSNHLYFYWYKQILGQQMEFLVNFYNGKVMEKSKLFKDQFSVERPDGSYFTLKIQPTALEDSAVYFCASSRLGVSYEQYFGPGTRLTVL.

On this clone: Gene names are the mouse ones. The DNA ends 1 residue before the CDR3 does, and the rest of the CDR3 is filled in from the germline J gene. This chain joins TRBV13-2 and TRBJ2-7, with TRBD2 matching 8 bases. Germline V gene lookup returns CDR1 NNHNN and CDR2 SYGAGS (reference sequence). The junction had 6 bases not matched to a gene; V was cut back by 3 bases and J by 7 bases. The CDR3 length is 13 residues. CDR3 sequence: CASGAGGREEQYF. The covered CDR3 bases are TGTGCCAGCGGTGCTGGGGGGAGGGAAGAACAGTAC.

Details on this clone: Mouse gene names and germline throughout. The CDR3 end is not reached by the read, which stops 1 residue before it; the germline J gene fills it in. V usage is TRBV26 and J usage is TRBJ1-1, with TRBD1 matching over 8 bases. The CDR3 spans 15 residues. The V gene end was trimmed by 1 base and the J gene end by 0 bases; junction bases not matched to a gene: 1. The germline CDR1 and CDR2 sequences are KGHPV and FQNQEV (reference sequence). The sequenced CDR3 bases are TGTGCCAGCAGTCTGTGGACAGGGCCAAACACAGAAGTCTTC. Translated, it gives CASSLWTGPNTEVF. The full CDR3 protein reads CASSLWTGPNTEVFF.

Judged by abundance, this clone is medium-sized. The gene symbols are mouse symbols. The CDR3 extends 1 residue past the end of the read, so its final part is completed from the germline J gene. This chain uses TRBV26 with TRBJ1-1, with TRBD1 matching over 7 bases. Per germline, CDR1 KGHPV and CDR2 FQNQEV (reference sequence). With 4 bases clipped from V and 0 bases from J, the junction kept 2 bases outside the gene matches. The CDR3 runs to 14 residues. Partial CDR3 DNA: TGTGCCAGCAGTCGGGACAGCTCAAACACAGAAGTCTTC. This codes for CASSRDSSNTEVF. From start to end, the CDR3 is CASSRDSSNTEVFF. Full variable domain (outside the CDR3, taken from reference TRBV26 and TRBJ1-1): NSKVIQTPRYLVKGQGQKAKMRCIPEKGHPVVFWYQQNKNNEFKFLINFQNQEVLQQIDMTEKRFSAECPSNSPCSLEIQSSEAGDSALYLCASSRDSSNTEVFFGKGTRLTVV.

With regard to this clone: Mouse gene names apply. The missing CDR3 end, 1 residue past where the read stops, is filled in from the germline J gene. The rearrangement joins TRBV26 to TRBJ2-4; 8 bases agree with TRBD1. V dropped 3 bases and J dropped 2; count of bases not matched to a gene: 7. This CDR3 is built from 16 residues. Germline V gene data show CDR1 as KGHPV and CDR2 as FQNQEV (reference sequence). The CDR3 bases that were read are TGTGCCAGCAGTCTAAGGCAGGGGGCGACTCAAAACACCTTGTAC. Encoded protein: CASSLRQGATQNTLY. The CDR3 in its entirety is CASSLRQGATQNTLYF.

As to this clone: Genes and germline come from the mouse. The read terminates 1 residue ahead of where the CDR3 ends, so the germline J gene completes it. The gene calls are TRBV23 and TRBJ2-7; the table's D call, TRBD2, has no DNA check behind it. The V gene's germline CDR1 is KGHTA and CDR2 FQNQQP. This CDR3 has 15 amino acids. CDR3 residues: CSSSQGTGGAREQYF. CDR3 DNA (partial): TGCTCCAGCAGTCAAGGGACTGGGGGGGCGCGAGAACAGTAC.

About this clone: Gene names and germline match the mouse. The CDR3 end lies 1 residue beyond the end of the read and is filled in from the germline J gene. The chain combines TRBV23 with TRBJ1-1. From germline, CDR1 is KGHTA and CDR2 FQNQQP. The CDR3 runs 14 residues. The CDR3 protein is CSSSPQSANTEVFF. The sequenced part of the CDR3 DNA is TGCTCCAGCAGTCCCCAGTCTGCAAACACAGAAGTCTTC. The full variable domain, rest sourced from reference TRBV23 and TRBJ1-1, is DAAVTQKPRYLIKMKGQEAEMKCIPEKGHTAVFWYQQKQSKELKFLIYFQNQQPLDQIDMVKERFSAVCPSSSLCSLGIRTCEAEDSALYLCSSSPQSANTEVFFGKGTRLTVV.

In this sample, this clone turned up a few times. Gene labels here are mouse ones. Read data end 1 residue before the CDR3 end; the end is taken from the germline J gene. The rearrangement joins TRBV3 to TRBJ2-3; the D gene is possibly TRBD1 (5 bases). The CDR3 contains 12 residues. Trimming cost V 5 bases and J 4 bases, with 7 bases left between them. Germline V gene lookup returns CDR1 SNHLY and CDR2 FYNGKV (reference sequence). The DNA read from the CDR3 is TGTGCCAGCAGCGGACAATCAGAAACGCTGTAT. Translating it yields CASSGQSETLY. The entire CDR3 protein is CASSGQSETLYF.

In its sample, this clone ranks as medium-sized. The gene symbols are mouse symbols. The read is 1 residue too short to cover the CDR3 end, so that end is filled in from the germline J gene. The V and J genes are TRBV26 and TRBJ1-4, with no clear D. The CDR3 consists of 14 residues. Trimming removed 6 bases at V and 0 bases at J, with 8 bases between. Germline assignment: CDR1 KGHPV and CDR2 FQNQEV (reference sequence). The CDR3 sequence: CASSPGISNERLFF. CDR3 DNA (partial): TGTGCCAGCAGCCCAGGAATTTCCAACGAAAGATTATTT.

Of note for this clone: Gene names denote mouse genes. The sequenced fragment ends 1 residue before the CDR3 boundary, so the rest is inferred from the germline J gene. J is TRBJ2-5 and V is TRBV16; 11 nucleotides align to TRBD2. The V segment lost 5 bases and the J segment 3 bases; nucleotides outside the gene matches: 4. This CDR3 is built from 15 residues. Per the germline V gene, CDR1 is SGHSA and CDR2 is FRNQAP. CDR3 in amino acids: CASSPRLGGQDTQYF. CDR3 bases read: TGTGCAAGCAGCCCTCGACTGGGGGGGCAAGACACCCAGTAC.

As for this clone: Gene labels here are mouse ones. The observed sequence ends 1 residue before the CDR3 terminus, with the missing tail filled in from the germline J gene. The V call is TRBV26, the J call TRBJ1-1; TRBD1 aligns across 7 bases. The ends lost 2 bases at V and 8 bases at J; junction bases unmatched: 5. CDR3 size: 13 residues. The V gene's germline CDR1 is KGHPV and CDR2 FQNQEV (reference sequence). CDR3: CASSLNRGGEVFF. CDR3 DNA, as far as it was read: TGTGCCAGCAGTCTGAACAGGGGCGGGGAAGTCTTC.

In the case of this clone: The germline and genes are mouse ones. Read data end 1 residue before the CDR3 end; the end is taken from the germline J gene. This rearrangement joins TRBV17 to TRBJ2-4; 7 bases fit TRBD1. The germline V gene encodes CDR1 MNHDT and CDR2 YYDKIL. This CDR3 comprises 15 residues. The J segment lost 0 bases and the V segment lost 2 bases, leaving 2 bases of the junction unmatched. CDR3: CASSRWDSSQNTLYF. The CDR3 DNA, read in part, is TGTGCTAGCAGTAGATGGGACAGTAGTCAAAACACCTTGTAC.

This clone is judged medium-sized. Germline and genes: mouse. The CDR3 goes on 1 residue after the read ends, and that part is filled in from the germline J gene. This chain connects TRBV23 to TRBJ1-4; no DNA check was done on the table's D call, TRBD1. The CDR3 runs to 15 residues. CDR1 is KGHTA, CDR2 FQNQQP, per germline. CDR3 in amino acids: CSSSPGTGVHERLFF. Partial CDR3 DNA: TGCTCCAGCAGTCCCGGGACAGGGGTCCACGAAAGATTATTT. Full variable domain (rest looked up from reference TRBV23 and TRBJ1-4): DAAVTQKPRYLIKMKGQEAEMKCIPEKGHTAVFWYQQKQSKELKFLIYFQNQQPLDQIDMVKERFSAVCPSSSLCSLGIRTCEAEDSALYLCSSSPGTGVHERLFFGHGTKLSVL.

This clone has a handful of counts. The genes and germline here are from mouse. Read sequence stops 1 residue before the CDR3 end, and the germline J gene provides the missing end. This chain joins TRBV26 and TRBJ1-2, with D possibly being TRBD1 (5 bases). The CDR3 totals 14 residues. Germline values: CDR1 KGHPV, CDR2 FQNQEV (reference sequence). Trimming removed 4 bases from V and 0 bases from J, with 9 bases in between. The sequenced part of the CDR3 DNA is TGTGCCAGCAGTCCGGTGGGGGCAAACTCCGACTACACC. It translates to CASSPVGANSDYT. The full CDR3 reads CASSPVGANSDYTF.